These 24 T cell receptor beta chains were all obtained from the same sample, sequenced in a study of blood T cell repertoires in COVID-19. Some clones are missing from TCRdb's copy, which holds only in-frame ones; the method was immunoSEQ multiplex PCR. The sample lists more than 110,000 clones, 75% to 85% occurring once. Sample: peripheral blood. These receptor sequences come from a man aged 45-60 years with acute or convalescent COVID-19.

The V call is TRBV9, the J call TRBJ2-3; 9 bases map to TRBD1. CDR3 length equals 15 residues. V shed 3 bases, J shed 2 bases, and the junction held 4 bases outside the gene matches. Germline CDR1 and CDR2: SGDLS and YYNGEE. CDR3 nucleotide sequence: TGTGCCAGCAGCGATCGGACAGGGGACACAGATACGCAGTATTTT. It encodes CASSDRTGDTDTQYF.

This clone was counted once. The chain is built from TRBV4-1 and TRBJ1-5, with D possibly being TRBD1 (5 bases). Trimming left V 1 base short and J 5 bases short, with 12 bases between. CDR3 size: 15 residues. CDR1 and CDR2 (germline): MGHRA, YSYEKL. Here the CDR3 DNA reads TGCGCCAGCAGCCAAGGACTCCAGGGCCATCAGCCCCAGCATTTT. The encoded protein is CASSQGLQGHQPQHF.

J is TRBJ1-5 and V is TRBV30; possibly TRBD1 for D (6 bases). Trimming took 1 base from V and 0 from J, leaving 13 bases between them. The CDR3 spans 16 residues. Germline-derived CDR1 and CDR2 are GTSNPN and SVGIG (reference sequence). CDR3 amino acids: CAWSARTEFSNQPQHF. The CDR3 DNA follows: TGTGCCTGGAGTGCCCGGACAGAGTTTAGCAATCAGCCCCAGCATTTT.

The rearrangement uses TRBV6-2 or TRBV6-3 and TRBJ1-2; the D is unclear. The CDR3 covers 14 residues. Germline assignment: CDR1 MNHEY and CDR2 SVGEGT. Between the trimmed V and J ends, which lost 2 bases and 6 bases, there was a span of 13 bases. CDR3 region: CASSYTRGRNGYTF. CDR3 nucleotide sequence: TGTGCCAGCAGTTACACCCGGGGTAGGAATGGCTACACCTTC.

The chain has TRBV6-5 and TRBJ1-6; possible D gene TRBD1, 6 bases. The CDR3 spans 14 residues. Trimming stripped 6 bases from V and 5 bases from J, with 11 bases between. Per the germline V gene, CDR1 is MNHEY and CDR2 is SVGAGI. Here the CDR3 reads CASSRTGNNSPLHF. The CDR3 DNA follows: TGTGCCAGCAGCCGAACAGGGAATAATTCACCCCTCCACTTT.

The gene calls are TRBV28 and TRBJ1-3, with D hard to call. The germline V gene encodes CDR1 MDHEN and CDR2 SYDVKM. CDR3 length equals 15 residues. Trimming left V 1 base short and J 4 bases short, with 11 bases between. CDR3 DNA sequence: TGTGCCAGCAGTTTATCGGGGAAGGCGGGAAACACCATATATTTT. It specifies CASSLSGKAGNTIYF. Full variable domain (rest looked up from reference TRBV28 and TRBJ1-3): DVKVTQSSRYLVKRTGEKVFLECVQDMDHENMFWYRQDPGLGLRLIYFSYDVKMKEKGDIPEGYSVSREKKERFSLILESASTNQTSMYLCASSLSGKAGNTIYFGEGSWLTVV.

The J gene is TRBJ2-3, the V gene TRBV28; perhaps TRBD1 as D (6 bases). The CDR3 runs to 14 residues. V shed 1 base and J shed 6 bases, with 11 bases lying between them. Per germline, CDR1 MDHEN and CDR2 SYDVKM. The CDR3 here is CASSLSGAGDTQYF. In DNA, the CDR3 is TGTGCCAGCAGTTTATCAGGGGCGGGTGATACGCAGTATTTT.

The rearrangement links TRBV11-3 to TRBJ2-3; TRBD2 agrees at 10 bases. This CDR3 has 16 residues. V dropped 1 base and J dropped 6; count of bases not matched to a gene: 7. Germline V lookup: CDR1 SGHNT, CDR2 YENEEA. CDR3 amino acids: CASSLGLAGVKDTQYF. CDR3 in DNA: TGTGCCAGCAGCTTAGGCCTAGCGGGGGTCAAGGATACGCAGTATTTT.

This clone was detected once. The CDR3 sequence: CASSIDPGQQETQYF. The CDR3 DNA reads as TGTGCCAGCAGTATCGATCCGGGACAGCAAGAGACCCAGTACTTC. The chain links TRBV6-5 to TRBJ2-5; 7 nucleotides line up with TRBD1. Germline trimming cut 5 bases from V and 2 bases from J; bases unmatched to any gene: 8. Per germline, CDR1 MNHEY and CDR2 SVGAGI. The CDR3 consists of 15 residues.

The rearrangement uses TRBV4-2 and TRBJ2-7; maybe TRBD2 (6 bases). Germline CDR1 is LGHNA and CDR2 is YNFKEQ. Trimming stripped 0 bases from V and 0 bases from J, with 12 bases between. The CDR3 has 16 amino acids. In DNA form, the CDR3 reads TGTGCCAGCAGCCAAGATCCCGGGACTCTCTCCTACGAGCAGTACTTC. This gives the protein CASSQDPGTLSYEQYF.

The CDR3, as DNA: TGTGCCACCAGTGATGACAGGGATGGGGCCAACGTCCTGACTTTC. It translates to CATSDDRDGANVLTF. The chain has TRBV24-1 and TRBJ2-6; 7 nucleotides line up with TRBD1. Germline trimming cut 3 bases from V and 3 bases from J; bases unmatched to any gene: 1. CDR1 and CDR2 from the germline V gene are KGHDR and SFDVKD. The CDR3 loop spans 15 amino acids.

As DNA, the CDR3 is TGTGCCAGCAGTCTGGGGCGGAGGGACTATGGCTACACCTTC. Translating gives CASSLGRRDYGYTF. The chain has TRBV27 and TRBJ1-2; perhaps TRBD1 as D (5 bases). The CDR3 sequence is 14 residues long. The ends were cut back, 5 bases at V and 3 bases at J, with 13 bases in the middle. Germline assignment: CDR1 MNHEY and CDR2 SMNVEV (reference sequence).

This clone was counted between two and nine times. This chain uses TRBV5-1 with TRBJ1-5, with 8 bases lining up with TRBD1. Germline CDR1 is SGHRS and CDR2 is YFSETQ. CDR3 length: 15 residues. V shed 4 bases, J shed 3 bases, and the junction held 6 bases outside the gene matches. For the CDR3, the DNA is TGCGCCAGCAGCCAAGGGACAGGTGACAATCAGCCCCAGCATTTT. Protein product: CASSQGTGDNQPQHF.

This chain links TRBV25-1 with TRBJ1-3, with 7 bases that match TRBD1. The CDR3 contains 18 residues. The ends lost 3 bases at V and 0 bases at J; junction bases unmatched: 11. CDR1 is MGHDK and CDR2 is SYGVNS in the germline V gene. The CDR3 region is CASSDPATGTLSGNTIYF. The CDR3 nucleotides read TGTGCCAGCAGTGATCCCGCGACAGGGACCCTCTCTGGAAACACCATATATTTT.

The chain has TRBV28 and TRBJ1-5, with D possibly matching TRBD1 (5 bases). The CDR3 covers 12 residues. Germline CDR1 MDHEN, CDR2 SYDVKM. V was cut by 7 bases and J by 5 bases, with 9 bases left in between. The CDR3 bases are TGTGCCAGCACCTCGGGGGATCAGCCCCAGCATTTT. It translates to CASTSGDQPQHF.

Of note for this clone: At the DNA level, this CDR3 is encoded by other sequences in the same sample as well. The chain combines TRBV5-1 with TRBJ2-5, with unresolved D. In germline, CDR1 is SGHRS, CDR2 YFSETQ. Trimming took off 5 bases at V and 5 bases at J, with 7 bases between the two ends. The CDR3 covers 11 residues. In DNA form, the CDR3 reads TGCGCCAGCAGGGGCGAGGAGACCCAGTACTTC. Its translation is CASRGEETQYF.

The chain couples TRBV5-5 to TRBJ2-1; a possible D gene is TRBD2 (6 bases). Germline CDR1 SGHKS, CDR2 YYEKEE (reference sequence). The CDR3 is made up of 15 amino acids. V lost 4 bases and J 0 bases, leaving 11 bases between the germline ends. CDR3 protein: CASSPNSGSYNEQFF. The CDR3 DNA reads as TGTGCCAGCAGCCCGAATAGCGGCTCCTACAATGAGCAGTTCTTC.

The chain uses TRBV7-9 and TRBJ2-5, with 14 bases fitting TRBD2. This CDR3 has 15 residues. The V gene end was trimmed by 10 bases and the J gene end by 4 bases; junction bases not matched to a gene: 8. CDR1 and CDR2 (germline): SEHNR, FQNEAQ (reference sequence). CDR3 nucleotides: TGTGCCACCCGACTAGCGGGGGGGATTACAGAGACCCAGTACTTC. It encodes CATRLAGGITETQYF.

V is TRBV19 and J is TRBJ1-6, with TRBD1 matching 10 bases. V lost 3 bases, J lost 6 bases, and 5 bases stayed unmatched. The CDR3 is made up of 16 amino acids. Germline-derived CDR1 and CDR2 are LNHDA and SQIVND (reference sequence). This CDR3 reads CASSIRQGAFNSPLHF. CDR3 coding DNA: TGTGCCAGTAGTATTCGACAGGGGGCGTTTAATTCACCCCTCCACTTT.

This chain links TRBV13 with TRBJ1-2; no reliable D call. V was cut by 1 base and J by 8 bases, with 8 bases left in between. The germline V gene has CDR1 PRHDT and CDR2 FYEKMQ (reference sequence). The CDR3 extends over 12 amino acids. CDR3 region: CASSLVGGGYTF. CDR3 coding DNA: TGTGCCAGCAGCTTAGTGGGAGGGGGCTACACCTTC.

This clone has only one observation. V and J are TRBV19 and TRBJ1-5; TRBD1 might be the D (5 bases). CDR3 length equals 14 residues. Trimming left V 5 bases short and J 12 bases short, with 20 bases between. The germline V gene encodes CDR1 LNHDA and CDR2 SQIVND (reference sequence). The CDR3 DNA follows: TGTGCCAGTAGTGGGGGAGGACGGTCCCGGGGCCAGCATTTT. Translation gives CASSGGGRSRGQHF.

The CDR3 here is CASSFSAGVGTNEKLFF. In DNA, the CDR3 is TGTGCCAGCAGTTTCTCTGCAGGGGTTGGAACTAATGAAAAACTGTTTTTT. This chain joins TRBV7-9 and TRBJ1-4, with a tentative D call TRBD1 (6 bases). CDR3 size: 17 residues. Germline V gene data show CDR1 as SEHNR and CDR2 as FQNEAQ (reference sequence). Trimming took 6 bases from V and 1 from J, leaving 18 bases between them.

This clone was observed a few times. The chain uses TRBV5-6 and TRBJ1-2, with D possibly TRBD1 on 5 matching bases. The germline CDR1 and CDR2 sequences are SGHDT and YYEEEE. V was shortened by 1 base and J by 3 bases, with 13 bases between the two germline ends. The CDR3 is 15 residues long. The DNA of the CDR3 is TGTGCCAGCAGCTTGACAAGCGGGGGAGACTATGGCTACACCTTC. Its protein product is CASSLTSGGDYGYTF.

J is TRBJ1-2 and V is TRBV10-3; TRBD1 aligns across 9 bases. Trimming at V came to 3 bases and at J to 6 bases, leaving 5 bases not matched to a gene. CDR3 size: 14 residues. From germline, CDR1 is ENHRY and CDR2 SYGVKD. The CDR3 loop is CAISDPRTGDGYTF. CDR3 sequence (DNA): TGTGCCATCAGTGATCCTAGGACAGGGGATGGCTACACCTTC.